The rows below give T cell receptor beta chains drawn from one sample of a study of blood T cell repertoires in COVID-19. Data came from immunoSEQ multiplex PCR; TCRdb stores just in-frame clones and leaves some out. In the table there are a few hundred thousand clones, 70% to 90% of which are singletons. Sequencing was performed on peripheral blood. These receptors were obtained from a human donor in a cohort sampled during active COVID-19. Each CDR3 is given with its conserved first and last residue. The order of the fields is V gene, D gene, J gene, clone size, CDR3 DNA, CDR3 protein. A D gene is named only where the DNA matches it firmly. Clone size is given for some rows only: seen once, a few or many times, or a class if the clone is expanded.

TRBV28	.	TRBJ2-7	.	TGTGCCAGCAGTGTACAGAGCTCCCACGAGCAGTACTTC	CASSVQSSHEQYF
TRBV12-3/TRBV12-4	TRBD1	TRBJ2-7	.	TGTGCCAGCAGTTTAGCTGACAGGGGTGAGCAGTACTTC	CASSLADRGEQYF
TRBV5-8	TRBD1	TRBJ2-7	.	TGTGCCAGCAGCTTGCGGGACAGGGGTCCCTACGAGCAGTACTTC	CASSLRDRGPYEQYF
TRBV9	.	TRBJ1-4	.	TGTGCCAGCAGCGCCGCGGGGGGAGGAGAAAAACTGTTTTTT	CASSAAGGGEKLFF
TRBV28	.	TRBJ1-2	.	TGTGCCAGCAGTCCCCTTGACGGAGGCTATGGCTACACCTTC	CASSPLDGGYGYTF
TRBV5-5	TRBD1	TRBJ1-4	.	TGTGCCAGCAGCCCGGGACAGAATGAAAAACTGTTTTTT	CASSPGQNEKLFF
TRBV29-1	TRBD2	TRBJ2-1	once	TGCAGTTGGACTAGCGGGAGCGCGGGGCAGTTCTTC	CSWTSGSAGQFF
TRBV20-1	TRBD2	TRBJ2-3	.	TGCAGTGCTAGTGGAACTAGCGGGACCCGGCAGGCAGATACGCAGTATTTT	CSASGTSGTRQADTQYF
TRBV11-1	TRBD2	TRBJ2-7	.	TGTGCCAGCAGCTCCCCGCGGGGGGGTAACTACGAGCAGTACTTC	CASSSPRGGNYEQYF
TRBV27	.	TRBJ1-6	.	TGTGCCAGCACCAGCCTGGGAGGGGGGAATTCACCCCTCCACTTT	CASTSLGGGNSPLHF
TRBV11-2	.	TRBJ1-1	.	TGTGCCAGCAGTTTTGGGACTGGGGGGAAGACTGAAGCTTTCTTT	CASSFGTGGKTEAFF
TRBV7-9	TRBD2	TRBJ2-3	once	TGTGCCAGCAGCACCTTTAGCGGGGGGTCAGATACGCAGTATTTT	CASSTFSGGSDTQYF
TRBV9	.	TRBJ1-2	.	TGTGCCAGCAGCGTAGCCGAGACAAGAGCTAACTATGGCTACACCTTC	CASSVAETRANYGYTF
TRBV7-4	TRBD1	TRBJ1-4	.	TGTGCCAGCAGCCGCCGGACAGGCAAAATCAACACTAATGAAAAACTGTTTTTT	CASSRRTGKINTNEKLFF
TRBV28	TRBD1	TRBJ2-6	.	TGTGCCAGCAGTTTACGGGACAGGCTCCCCAACGTCCTGACTTTC	CASSLRDRLPNVLTF
TRBV9	.	TRBJ2-1	.	TGTGCCAGCAGCGCGCTTCAGGGTGGGGGGAATGAGCAGTTCTTC	CASSALQGGGNEQFF
TRBV12-3/TRBV12-4	.	TRBJ1-1	once	TGTGCCAGCAGTTTTTCCATGAACACTGAAGCTTTCTTT	CASSFSMNTEAFF
TRBV7-9	TRBD1	TRBJ2-1	few	TGTGCCAGCAGATCAACACGACAGGGTATCTACAATGAGCAGTTCTTC	CASRSTRQGIYNEQFF
TRBV28	.	TRBJ1-3	.	TGTGCCAGCAGTCAACTAGGAAACACCATATATTTT	CASSQLGNTIYF
TRBV12-1	.	TRBJ2-7	.	TGTGCCAGCAGCTTTATTCTAGCGGGAGTGTACGAGCAGTACTTC	CASSFILAGVYEQYF
TRBV18	.	TRBJ2-7	.	TGTGCCAGCTCACTGCGGAATTTTGGGGAGCAGTACTTC	CASSLRNFGEQYF
TRBV19	TRBD1	TRBJ2-3	.	TGTGCCAGTAGCTCCTGGACAGGGGGCACAGATACGCAGTATTTT	CASSSWTGGTDTQYF
TRBV28	.	TRBJ1-4	.	TGTGCCAGCAGTCCCGGGCGTGGGGGCCCGATGGAAAAACTGTTTTTT	CASSPGRGGPMEKLFF
TRBV7-2	TRBD1	TRBJ2-1	.	TGTGCCAGCAGCTTACAAGGGACAGGGGAGGGTGAGCAGTTCTTC	CASSLQGTGEGEQFF